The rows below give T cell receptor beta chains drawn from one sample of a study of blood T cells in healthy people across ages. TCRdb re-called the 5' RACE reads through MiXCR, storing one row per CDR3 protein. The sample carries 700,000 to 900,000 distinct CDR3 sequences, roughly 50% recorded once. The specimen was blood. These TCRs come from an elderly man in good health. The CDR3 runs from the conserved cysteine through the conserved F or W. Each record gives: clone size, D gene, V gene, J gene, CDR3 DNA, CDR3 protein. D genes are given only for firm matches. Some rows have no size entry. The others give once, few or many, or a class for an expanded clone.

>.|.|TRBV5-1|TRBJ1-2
TGCGCCAGCAGCTTGACAGAAGTTAACTATGGCTACACCTTC
CASSLTEVNYGYTF
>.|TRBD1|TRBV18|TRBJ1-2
TGTGCCAGCTCACCTGGGACAGAACCCTATGGCTACACCTTC
CASSPGTEPYGYTF
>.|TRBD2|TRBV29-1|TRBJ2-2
TGCAGCGTTGCCGGGACTAGCGGGAGGTATGACACCGGGGAGCTGTTTTTT
CSVAGTSGRYDTGELFF
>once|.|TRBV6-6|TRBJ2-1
TGTGCCAGTGGGCGGCCAGGAGATGACAATGAGCAGTTCTTC
CASGRPGDDNEQFF
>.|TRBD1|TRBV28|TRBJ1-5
TGTGCCAGCGAGGGGGCAGGGGCGTTGGCCCAGCATTTT
CASEGAGALAQHF
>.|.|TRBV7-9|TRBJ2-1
TGTGCCAGCAGCTTACCCGACTTATACTCCTACAATGAGCAGTTCTTC
CASSLPDLYSYNEQFF
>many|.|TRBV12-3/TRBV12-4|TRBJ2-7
TGTGCCAGCAGTTTAGGGGGGCTAAGCTACGAGCAGTACTTC
CASSLGGLSYEQYF
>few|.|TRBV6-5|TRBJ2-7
TGTGCCAGCACCCCAATCCCTTACGAGCAGTACTTC
CASTPIPYEQYF
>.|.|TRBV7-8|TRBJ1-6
TGTGCCAGCAGCTTCAGTGATCGGTCACCCCTCCACTTT
CASSFSDRSPLHF
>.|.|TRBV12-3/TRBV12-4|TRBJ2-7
TGTGCCAGCAGTTTGTTAGAGGTGCAGCGAAGGCGGAACGAGCAGTACTTC
CASSLLEVQRRRNEQYF
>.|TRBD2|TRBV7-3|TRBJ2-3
TGTGCCAGCAGCCCAGGACTAGCGGGTTCTACGCAGTATTTT
CASSPGLAGSTQYF
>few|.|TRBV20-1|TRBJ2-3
TGCAGTGCTAGAGATCTTGACAGATACACAGATACGCAGTATTTT
CSARDLDRYTDTQYF
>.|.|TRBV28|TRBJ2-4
TGTGCCAGCAGTCCCCTTCGTAGGGATCTAGCCAAAAACATTCAGTACTTC
CASSPLRRDLAKNIQYF
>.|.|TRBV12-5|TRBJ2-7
TGTGCTAGTGGTCCCGATCAGGTCTCCTACGAGCAGTACTTC
CASGPDQVSYEQYF
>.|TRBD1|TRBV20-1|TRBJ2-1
TGCAGTGCTGCAACCGGGACAGGGTCCTACAATGAGCAGTTCTTC
CSAATGTGSYNEQFF
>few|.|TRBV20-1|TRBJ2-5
TGCTGTCCCGGGCAGCAAGAGACCCAGTACTTC
CCPGQQETQYF
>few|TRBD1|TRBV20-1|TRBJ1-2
TGCAGTGCTCCTACCGGGACAGGACTCTACTATGGCTACACCTTC
CSAPTGTGLYYGYTF
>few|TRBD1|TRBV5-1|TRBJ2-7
TGCGCCAGCAGCCTGCGGGACAGGGTTTCCTACGAGCAGTACTTC
CASSLRDRVSYEQYF
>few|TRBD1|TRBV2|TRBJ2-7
TGTGCCAGCAGGGGGGACAGGGTGAAATTCTACGAGCAGTACTTC
CASRGDRVKFYEQYF
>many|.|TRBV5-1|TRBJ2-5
TGCGCCAGCAGCTTGCTGGGAGACAGCGTTGAGACCCAGTACTTC
CASSLLGDSVETQYF
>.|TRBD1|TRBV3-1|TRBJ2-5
TGTGCCAGCAGCGTGGTCAGGGGGAAGTACCAAGAGACCCAGTACTTC
CASSVVRGKYQETQYF
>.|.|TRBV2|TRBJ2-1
TGTGCCAGCAGTGAATGGGGGAAGTTCTTC
CASSEWGKFF
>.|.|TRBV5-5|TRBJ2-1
TGTGCCAGCAGCTTAGATGCGTACTCCTACAATGAGCAGTTCTTC
CASSLDAYSYNEQFF
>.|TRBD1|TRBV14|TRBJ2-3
TGTGCCAGCAGCCAAGATGACAGGGGGGGATACGCGTATTTT
CASSQDDRGGYAYF
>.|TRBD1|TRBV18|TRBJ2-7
TGTGCCAGCTCTCTAGACAGGGCCCCACCCTACGAGCAGTACTTC
CASSLDRAPPYEQYF
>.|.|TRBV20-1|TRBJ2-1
TGCAGCGCCGCCGACAGTGTAGAGCAGTTCTTC
CSAADSVEQFF
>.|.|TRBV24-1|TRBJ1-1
TGTGCCACCAGTGATTTGGCCCGGGGGAACACTGAAGCTTTCTTT
CATSDLARGNTEAFF
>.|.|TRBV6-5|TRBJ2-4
TGTGCCAGCAGTTACTCTGACTCCCCTCTAGCCAAAAACATTCAGTACTTC
CASSYSDSPLAKNIQYF
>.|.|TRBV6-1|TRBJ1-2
TGTGCCACCGCACTAGGCGGTGCCCACGTGCGCTACACCTTC
CATALGGAHVRYTF
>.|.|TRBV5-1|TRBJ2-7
TGCGCCAGCAGCTTAAGGCAGACGAGCTCCTACGAGCAGTACTTC
CASSLRQTSSYEQYF
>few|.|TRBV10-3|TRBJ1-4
TGTGCCATCAGTGGATCCGGGGAAAAACTGTTTTTT
CAISGSGEKLFF
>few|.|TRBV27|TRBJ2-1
TGTGCCAGCAGTTTATTTACCGGAAGAGCCTACAATGAGCAGTTCTTC
CASSLFTGRAYNEQFF
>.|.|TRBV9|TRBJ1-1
TGTGCCAGCAGCGTAGATCCCGGTTTGAACACCGAAGCTTTCTTT
CASSVDPGLNTEAFF
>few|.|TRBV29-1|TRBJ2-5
TGCAGCGTTGATACTACAGTCCAAGAGACCCAGTACTTC
CSVDTTVQETQYF
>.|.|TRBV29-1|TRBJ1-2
TGCAGCGTGCGGAGGCAGGGATTTGGCTACACCTTC
CSVRRQGFGYTF
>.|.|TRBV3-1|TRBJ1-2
TGTACCAGCAGCCAAGGGGACGGCTACACCTTC
CTSSQGDGYTF
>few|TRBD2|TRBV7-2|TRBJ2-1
TGTGCCAGCAGCTTAGCGGGGAGTAGCGGGAATGAGCAGTTCTTC
CASSLAGSSGNEQFF
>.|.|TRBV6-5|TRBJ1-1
TGTGCCAGCAGTTCACTCATCCGCACTGAAGCTTTCTTT
CASSSLIRTEAFF
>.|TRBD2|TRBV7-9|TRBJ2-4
TGTGCCAGCAGCGTACTGGCGGGGGGACCCTCCTACAATGAGCAGTACTTC
CASSVLAGGPSYNEQYF
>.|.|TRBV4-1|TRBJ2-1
TGCGCCAGCAGCCAAGATCTGGTGGGAGCGTGGAATGAGCAGTTCTTC
CASSQDLVGAWNEQFF
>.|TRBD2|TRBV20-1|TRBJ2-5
TGCAGTGCCGCACTAGCGGGAGGGCCTCAGACCCAGTACTTC
CSAALAGGPQTQYF
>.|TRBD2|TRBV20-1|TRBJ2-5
TGCAGTGCTAGCCGGCGGGAGGTCCAAGAGACCCAGTACTTC
CSASRREVQETQYF
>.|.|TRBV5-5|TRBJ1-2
TGTGCCAGCAGCCCCTTCGGACCGGGGACCATCTATGGCTACACCTTC
CASSPFGPGTIYGYTF
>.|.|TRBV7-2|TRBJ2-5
TGTGCCAGCAGCTTATACACAACGCAGGGCTTAGAGCAGTACTTC
CASSLYTTQGLEQYF
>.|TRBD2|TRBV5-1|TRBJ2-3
TGCGCCAGCAGCTCTGGACTAGCGGGAGGGCAGGGCACAGATACGCAGTATTTT
CASSSGLAGGQGTDTQYF
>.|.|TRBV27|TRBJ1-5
TGTGCCAGCAGCGGAAGACCTAGGACCGCCGGACAGCCCCAGCATTTT
CASSGRPRTAGQPQHF
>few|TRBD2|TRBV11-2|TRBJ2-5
TGTGCCAGCAGTCCACTAGCGGGAGGACCCCAAGAGACCCAGTACTTC
CASSPLAGGPQETQYF
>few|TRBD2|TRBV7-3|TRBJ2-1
TGTGCCAGCAGCTTAAGTCTAGCGGGAGCCAACAATGAGCAGTTCTTC
CASSLSLAGANNEQFF
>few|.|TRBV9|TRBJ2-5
TGTGCCAGCAGCGCAGAGGGGGGGTTTCAGACCCAGTACTTC
CASSAEGGFQTQYF
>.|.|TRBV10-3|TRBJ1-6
TGTGCCGTCCGGGCAACCTATAATTCACCCCTCCACTTT
CAVRATYNSPLHF
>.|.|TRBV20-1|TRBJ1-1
TGCAGTGCTAGAGAGGCGCGGGGCGTCGCTGAAGCTTTCTTT
CSAREARGVAEAFF